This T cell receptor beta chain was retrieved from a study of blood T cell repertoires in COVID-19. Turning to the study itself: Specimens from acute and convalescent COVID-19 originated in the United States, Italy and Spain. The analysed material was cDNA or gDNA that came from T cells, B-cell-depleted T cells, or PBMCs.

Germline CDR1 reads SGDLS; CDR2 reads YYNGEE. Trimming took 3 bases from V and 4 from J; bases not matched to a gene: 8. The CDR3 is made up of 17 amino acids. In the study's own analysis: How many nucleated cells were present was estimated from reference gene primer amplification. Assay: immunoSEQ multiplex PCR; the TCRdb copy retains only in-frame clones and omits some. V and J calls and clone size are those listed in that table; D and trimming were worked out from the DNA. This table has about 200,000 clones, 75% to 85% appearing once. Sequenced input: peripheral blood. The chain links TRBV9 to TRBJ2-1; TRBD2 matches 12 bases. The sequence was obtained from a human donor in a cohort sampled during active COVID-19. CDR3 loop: CASSALAGGHSYNEQFF. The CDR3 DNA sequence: TGTGCCAGCAGCGCACTAGCGGGGGGTCACTCTTACAATGAGCAGTTCTTC.